This TCR beta chain comes out of a study of shared clonotypes between healthy human individuals. Study-wide background: CD4 naive and memory got three plates each, CD8 naive two, CD8 memory one.

Study-wide findings and caveats: Shared across several donors were roughly 5% of the naive CD4 clonotypes. Represented diversity, genetic and exposure-history alike, was limited by few donors.

Original data processing: Filtering differed, since immunoSEQ gave only junction sequences and no quality scores. This table comes from immunoSEQ multiplex PCR, and its TCRdb copy is limited to in-frame clones, with some not included. V and J calls plus clone size are reproduced from that table; the DNA served to infer D and trimming. The sample comprises around 510,000 clones, roughly 95% of which are singletons, and around 0.067% rests with the top ten. Between the trimmed V and J ends, which lost 4 bases and 4 bases, there was a span of 16 bases. In germline, CDR1 is MDHEN, CDR2 SYDVKM. The CDR3 contains 15 residues. On this clone: Its antigen is as yet unknown.

The sequencing input was naive CD4+ T cells sorted from blood. Regarding subset: CD45RA+ positively selected. This TCR came from a woman aged 30 to 39 in good health. The rearrangement uses TRBV28 and TRBJ2-5; weak D call: TRBD2 (5 bases). CDR3 protein: CASSSRGVVLETQYF. The CDR3 DNA reads TGTGCCAGCAGTTCCCGGGGAGTGGTGCTAGAGACCCAGTACTTC.